The T cell receptor beta chain described here comes from a study of glioma-infiltrating T cells after dendritic cell vaccination. Study-wide results and caveats: Estimated pretreatment TIL content predicted outcome after dendritic cell vaccination. TCR clonality showed no direct relationship with survival.

The V gene's germline CDR1 is PRHDT and CDR2 FYEKMQ (reference sequence). Deletions cut 2 bases from V and 4 bases from J, with 4 bases between. There are 12 residues in the CDR3. Time point reported: after dendritic cell vaccination, including at tumor progression/relapse. Fresh-frozen tumor tissue and more than two years of survival data were available for all. PBMC sampling occurred before vaccination, two weeks after the third dose, and at progression. Sequencing was performed with immunoSEQ multiplex PCR; in TCRdb, only in-frame clones are kept and a portion is missing. This sample carries 110,000 or so clones, roughly 90% of them seen once, and the ten largest clones take 2.5% to 3.5%. Details on this clone: What it recognizes is unknown.

The sample in question was blood, obtained after dendritic cell vaccination. The receptor was derived from a human donor with glioblastoma. The chain couples TRBV13 to TRBJ2-3; unclear D gene. The DNA of the CDR3 is TGTGCCAGCAGCTTATGGCCAGATACGCAGTATTTT. Translating it yields CASSLWPDTQYF.